This entry describes one T cell receptor (beta chain). This sample was included in a study of radiotherapy plus CTLA-4 blockade in lung cancer. Measured with immunoSEQ multiplex PCR; TCRdb has only the in-frame clones, and not every one. Of approximately 95,000 clones listed, approximately 78% are singletons. CDR1 and CDR2 from the germline V gene are GTSNPN and SVGIG (reference sequence). The CDR3 runs 16 residues. V lost 3 bases, J lost 5 bases, and 14 bases stayed unmatched. The sample in question was peripheral blood, obtained from a patient treated with radiotherapy plus ipilimumab. The V call is TRBV30, the J call TRBJ2-7; 9 nucleotides match TRBD1. This receptor was identified in a human donor with non-small cell lung cancer who had a partial response to radiotherapy plus ipilimumab. The CDR3 here is CAWRALGGQGNNEQYF. The CDR3 DNA reads TGTGCCTGGAGGGCACTGGGGGGACAGGGAAACAACGAGCAGTACTTC.